This TCR beta chain was captured in a study of human T cells and chemical hapten exposure. The time point was: pre-sensitization, week 0. Described treatment: therapeutic diphenylcyclopropenone sensitization with weekly scalp DPC. This clonotype came up many times. TCRdb used MiXCR to reprocess the RACE reads, holding one entry per CDR3 protein. The sample has tens of thousands of distinct CDR3 sequences; 13% to 15% are singletons. This CDR3 spans 15 amino acids. The germline gives CDR1 MNHEY, CDR2 SVGEGT. The germline V and J ends were trimmed by 7 bases and 3 bases, with 13 bases remaining between them.

The sequence was collected from a woman in her forties or fifties with alopecia areata. Some clones in this sample may be carry-over from other donors' samples. The rearrangement uses TRBV6-2 or TRBV6-3 and TRBJ2-6; D unresolved. Source: whole blood, taken in connection with sensitization to the hapten diphenylcyclopropenone (DPC). CDR3 loop: CASNDWVGGANVLTF. The CDR3 nucleotides are TGTGCCAGCAATGACTGGGTCGGTGGGGCCAACGTCCTGACTTTC.